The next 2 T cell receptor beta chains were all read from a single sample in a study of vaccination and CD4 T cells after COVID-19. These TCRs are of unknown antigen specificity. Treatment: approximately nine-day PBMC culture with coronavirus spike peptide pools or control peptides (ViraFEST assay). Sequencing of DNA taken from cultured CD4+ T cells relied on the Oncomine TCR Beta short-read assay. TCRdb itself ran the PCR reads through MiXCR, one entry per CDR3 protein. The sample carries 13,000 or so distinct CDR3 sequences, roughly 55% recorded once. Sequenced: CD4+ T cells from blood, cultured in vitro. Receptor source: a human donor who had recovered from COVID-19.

CDR3 DNA: TGCAGTGCCGGCGCTTATGACAGAATCAATCAGCCCCAGCATTTT. Protein product: CSAGAYDRINQPQHF. The rearrangement links TRBV20-1 to TRBJ1-5, with D maybe TRBD1 (5 bases). Trimming stripped 6 bases from V and 3 bases from J, with 18 bases between. The germline gives CDR1 DFQATT, CDR2 SNEGSKA (reference sequence). The CDR3 has 15 amino acids.

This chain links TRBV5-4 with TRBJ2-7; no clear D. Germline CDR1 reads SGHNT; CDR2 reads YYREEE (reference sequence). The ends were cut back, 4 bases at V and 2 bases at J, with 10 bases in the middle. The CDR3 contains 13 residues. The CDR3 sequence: CASSRPPTYEQYF. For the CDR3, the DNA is TGTGCCAGCAGCCGACCCCCTACCTACGAGCAGTACTTC. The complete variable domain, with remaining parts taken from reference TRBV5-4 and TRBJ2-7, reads ETGVTQSPTHLIKTRGQQVTLRCSSQSGHNTVSWYQQALGQGPQFIFQYYREEENGRGNFPPRFSGLQFPNYSSELNVNALELDDSALYLCASSRPPTYEQYFGPGTRLTVT.